A single sample gave rise to the 32 T cell receptor beta chains below, sequenced in a study of blood T cell repertoires in COVID-19. TCRdb's table, derived via immunoSEQ multiplex PCR, lists solely in-frame clones and lacks some. The table shows 150,000 or so clones, with around four fifths occurring only once. The sequencing sample was made of PBMCs or T cells enriched from blood (not recorded which). The receptors were sampled from a woman aged 50 to 65 who had recovered from COVID-19.

This clone was detected only a few times. The chain couples TRBV3-1 (or the pseudogene TRBV3-2) to TRBJ2-6; D ambiguous. This CDR3 is built from 16 residues. V was clipped by 1 base and J by 1 base, with 8 bases between them. Germline CDR1 and CDR2: LGHDT and YNNKEL (reference sequence). CDR3 region: CASSQGTVSGANVLTF. CDR3 nucleotides: TGTGCCAGCAGCCAAGGCACAGTATCTGGGGCCAACGTCCTGACTTTC.

The rearrangement joins TRBV21-1 to TRBJ1-5. TRBV21-1 is listed as a pseudogene. This CDR3 contains 19 residues. The CDR3 loop is CASSPPPPTREFGNQPQHF. The DNA for the CDR3 is TGTGCCAGCAGCCCTCCCCCACCGACACGGGAATTCGGCAATCAGCCCCAGCATTTT.

This rearrangement joins TRBV5-5 to TRBJ2-3, with D maybe TRBD1 (6 bases). Between the trimmed V and J ends, which lost 2 bases and 5 bases, there was a span of 12 bases. Germline V gene lookup returns CDR1 SGHKS and CDR2 YYEKEE (reference sequence). CDR3 length: 14 residues. This chain's CDR3 is CASSFIGGRDTQYF. Written as DNA, the CDR3 is TGTGCCAGCAGCTTTATAGGGGGTAGAGATACGCAGTATTTT.

This chain connects TRBV4-2 to TRBJ1-2; 9 nucleotides agree with TRBD1. The junction had 3 bases not matched to a gene; V was cut back by 0 bases and J by 7 bases. CDR1 is LGHNA, CDR2 YNFKEQ, per germline. The CDR3 is made up of 14 amino acids. This chain's CDR3 is CASSQDGQGSGYTF. Here the CDR3 DNA reads TGTGCCAGCAGCCAAGATGGACAGGGGTCTGGCTACACCTTC.

CDR3 amino acids: CASSTLPWVQPQHF. CDR3 nucleotides: TGTGCCAGCAGTACACTACCGTGGGTTCAGCCCCAGCATTTT. This chain connects TRBV28 to TRBJ1-5; D unresolved. Between the trimmed V and J ends, which lost 5 bases and 6 bases, there was a span of 14 bases. The CDR3 length is 14 residues. Germline CDR1 reads MDHEN; CDR2 reads SYDVKM.

This chain uses TRBV5-1 with TRBJ1-1; no reliable D call. The germline V gene has CDR1 SGHRS and CDR2 YFSETQ. This CDR3 spans 13 amino acids. V lost 1 base, J lost 0 bases, and 4 bases lay in between. DNA for the CDR3: TGCGCCAGCAGCTTGCTTATGAACACTGAAGCTTTCTTT. Its protein is CASSLLMNTEAFF.

The rearrangement links TRBV7-9 to TRBJ2-5, with a possible D match to TRBD2 (5 bases). Germline CDR1 SEHNR, CDR2 FQNEAQ (reference sequence). Trimming removed 5 bases from V and 5 bases from J, with 12 bases in between. This CDR3 region has 13 residues. As DNA, the CDR3 is TGTGCCAGCAGCGCCGGGATCGATGAGACCCAGTACTTC. Its translation: CASSAGIDETQYF.

This chain connects TRBV7-2 to TRBJ1-1; possible D gene TRBD1, 5 bases. V was pared by 10 bases and J by 1 base, with 16 bases between. This CDR3 has 14 amino acids. Germline CDR1 SGHTA, CDR2 FQGNSA. This CDR3 reads CATKVGGTNTEAFF. In DNA, the CDR3 is TGTGCCACCAAGGTGGGGGGAACGAACACTGAAGCTTTCTTT.

This clone was counted a few times. J is TRBJ2-7 and V is TRBV27, with 15 bases matching TRBD2. The ends lost 2 bases at V and 8 bases at J; junction bases unmatched: 4. The length of the CDR3 is 15 residues. Per the germline V gene, CDR1 is MNHEY and CDR2 is SMNVEV (reference sequence). The CDR3 DNA is TGTGCCAGCAGTTTACGGGGACTAGCGGGAGGAAAGCAGTACTTC. Translated, it gives CASSLRGLAGGKQYF.

The V and J genes are TRBV24-1 and TRBJ2-2, with 7 bases fitting TRBD1. CDR1 is KGHDR and CDR2 is SFDVKD in the germline V gene. The CDR3 has 15 amino acids. Germline trimming cut 5 bases from V and 3 bases from J; bases unmatched to any gene: 5. The CDR3 coding sequence is TGTGCCACCAGTGCCTCGCAGGGGGACACCGGGGAGCTGTTTTTT. Its protein product is CATSASQGDTGELFF.

The chain recombines TRBV2 with TRBJ1-5, with TRBD1 as a possible D gene (6 bases). V was pared by 2 bases and J by 1 base, with 21 bases between. Germline loops: CDR1 SNHLY, CDR2 FYNNEI. The CDR3 runs 19 residues. The CDR3 DNA reads TGTGCCAGCAGTGAAAGGTCGGGACACCTGTTGTCAAGCAATCAGCCCCAGCATTTT. Residues: CASSERSGHLLSSNQPQHF.

This clone was seen a few times. The chain couples TRBV5-1 to TRBJ1-6, with no clear D. Germline lookup yields CDR1 SGHRS and CDR2 YFSETQ. CDR3 length: 16 amino acids. V lost 0 bases, J lost 7 bases, and 14 bases lay in between. The CDR3 sequence is CASSLEGGIQNSPLHF. The CDR3 DNA reads TGCGCCAGCAGCTTGGAGGGCGGGATTCAAAATTCACCCCTCCACTTT.

The chain joins TRBV27 to TRBJ1-6; D is perhaps TRBD1 (6 bases). V lost 1 base and J lost 9, with 10 bases in between. The CDR3 is 14 residues long. The germline CDR1 and CDR2 sequences are MNHEY and SMNVEV (reference sequence). CDR3 coding DNA: TGTGCCAGCAGTTTATGGGGGCAGGTTTCACCCCTCCACTTT. This gives the protein CASSLWGQVSPLHF.

The gene calls are TRBV6-2 or TRBV6-3 and TRBJ2-1; 7 positions match TRBD2. Germline V gene sequence: CDR1 MNHEY, CDR2 SVGEGT. V was pared by 4 bases and J by 5 bases, with 5 bases of the junction left unmatched. This CDR3 region has 14 residues. The CDR3 sequence: CASSWAGVNNEQFF. The CDR3 DNA reads TGTGCCAGCAGTTGGGCGGGGGTGAACAATGAGCAGTTCTTC.

The CDR3 protein is CASSLGGRGSSYEQYF. The CDR3 DNA follows: TGTGCCAGCAGCTTAGGAGGCAGAGGTTCCTCCTACGAGCAGTACTTC. The chain has TRBV11-2 and TRBJ2-7; no clear D. The CDR3 spans 16 residues. The V gene lost 1 base and the J gene lost 0 bases, with 13 bases spanning the gap. CDR1 and CDR2 from the germline V gene are SGHAT and FQNNGV.

The chain combines TRBV4-1 with TRBJ2-3; 12 bases map to TRBD1. The CDR3 covers 16 residues. V was clipped by 3 bases and J by 5 bases; unmatched bases: 6. The germline CDR1 and CDR2 sequences are MGHRA and YSYEKL. CDR3: CASSHTGTGGIDTQYF. As DNA, the CDR3 is TGCGCCAGCAGCCACACCGGGACAGGGGGCATAGATACGCAGTATTTT.

The chain employs TRBV27 and TRBJ1-2; 11 bases match TRBD1. With V trimmed by 0 bases and J by 4 bases, 4 bases remained unmatched. In germline, CDR1 is MNHEY, CDR2 SMNVEV (reference sequence). This CDR3 comprises 16 residues. This CDR3 reads CASSLSPGQGVYGYTF. CDR3 sequence (DNA): TGTGCCAGCAGTTTATCTCCGGGACAGGGGGTCTATGGCTACACCTTC.

The chain is built from TRBV7-2 and TRBJ2-7; D may be TRBD1 (5 bases). Deletions cut 2 bases from V and 2 bases from J, with 10 bases between. The CDR3 is made up of 14 amino acids. Per the germline V gene, CDR1 is SGHTA and CDR2 is FQGNSA. DNA for the CDR3: TGTGCCAGCAGCTTACTCCCAGGGACCTACGAGCAGTACTTC. This encodes CASSLLPGTYEQYF.

This chain links TRBV7-9 with TRBJ2-2; D is possibly TRBD2 (5 bases). The germline CDR1 and CDR2 sequences are SEHNR and FQNEAQ (reference sequence). The CDR3 spans 12 residues. Trimming stripped 6 bases from V and 4 bases from J, with 6 bases between. The CDR3 nucleotides read TGTGCCAGCAGAAGCGGCACCGGGGAGCTGTTTTTT. Amino acid sequence: CASRSGTGELFF.

This sequence joins TRBV5-5 and TRBJ1-1; D remains ambiguous. Trimming stripped 2 bases from V and 0 bases from J, with 5 bases between. CDR3 size: 13 residues. Germline V gene sequence: CDR1 SGHKS, CDR2 YYEKEE (reference sequence). The CDR3 sequence: CASSFAVNTEAFF. Here the CDR3 DNA reads TGTGCCAGCAGCTTCGCAGTGAACACTGAAGCTTTCTTT. The complete variable domain, with remaining parts taken from reference TRBV5-5 and TRBJ1-1, reads DAGVTQSPTHLIKTRGQQVTLRCSPISGHKSVSWYQQVLGQGPQFIFQYYEKEERGRGNFPDRFSARQFPNYSSELNVNALLLGDSALYLCASSFAVNTEAFFGQGTRLTVV.

The chain couples TRBV19 to TRBJ2-6; 10 nucleotides align to TRBD1. Germline V gene data show CDR1 as LNHDA and CDR2 as SQIVND (reference sequence). This CDR3 has 18 amino acids. With V trimmed by 1 base and J by 3 bases, 6 bases remained unmatched. The CDR3 coding sequence is TGTGCCAGTAGTATAGGGACAGGGGGGAGTTATGGGGCCAACGTCCTGACTTTC. Amino acids: CASSIGTGGSYGANVLTF.

The V and J genes are TRBV19 and TRBJ1-1, with 10 positions matching TRBD1. The junction had 7 bases not matched to a gene; V was cut back by 5 bases and J by 4 bases. This CDR3 contains 15 residues. CDR1 is LNHDA and CDR2 is SQIVND in the germline V gene (reference sequence). The CDR3 nucleotides are TGTGCCAGTAGTCCGACGACAGGGGGCTTCACTGAAGCTTTCTTT. It specifies CASSPTTGGFTEAFF.

The V call is TRBV29-1, the J call TRBJ2-1; TRBD1 aligns across 12 bases. Per the germline V gene, CDR1 is SQVTM and CDR2 is ANQGSEA. After removal of 7 bases from V and 6 bases from J, the junction contained 4 bases not matched to a gene. The CDR3 contains 13 residues. CDR3 sequence: CSGGQGASNEQFF. CDR3 nucleotides: TGCAGCGGGGGACAGGGGGCGTCCAATGAGCAGTTCTTC.

The CDR3, as DNA: TGTGCCAGCAGCTTAGAGCGCCTGATTCCTGCGGCCCGCATCTACGAGCAGTACTTC. It is translated as CASSLERLIPAARIYEQYF. The chain couples TRBV7-8 to TRBJ2-7; D not certain. CDR1 and CDR2 (germline): SGHVS, FQNEAQ. This CDR3 has 19 amino acids. Trimming cost V 1 base and J 3 bases, with 25 bases left between them.

This clone has a handful of counts. V gene TRBV7-9 combines with J gene TRBJ2-1; 9 positions agree with TRBD2. J was trimmed by 9 bases and V by 4 bases; bases with no gene match: 1. Germline CDR1 is SEHNR and CDR2 is FQNEAQ (reference sequence). There are 12 residues in the CDR3. CDR3 region: CASSSSGAEQFF. The CDR3 DNA reads TGTGCCAGCAGCTCTAGCGGGGCTGAGCAGTTCTTC. The full variable domain, in which reference TRBV7-9 and TRBJ2-1 provide the parts outside the CDR3, is DTGVSQNPRHKITKRGQNVTFRCDPISEHNRLYWYRQTLGQGPEFLTYFQNEAQLEKSRLLSDRFSAERPKGSFSTLEIQRTEQGDSAMYLCASSSSGAEQFFGPGTRLTVL.

This rearrangement joins TRBV5-1 to TRBJ2-7, with 9 bases matching TRBD1. Germline CDR1 SGHRS, CDR2 YFSETQ. This CDR3 contains 17 residues. Trimming at V came to 3 bases and at J to 2 bases, leaving 12 bases not matched to a gene. This CDR3 reads CASSWSPAGQGTYEQYF. The CDR3 bases are TGCGCCAGCAGCTGGTCGCCCGCGGGACAGGGAACCTACGAGCAGTACTTC.

This clone was counted only a few times. For the CDR3, the DNA is TGTGCCAGCAGCCAAGGAGTCCCCAGGGGCCCGCTTACCTCAAGCTCACCCCTCCACTTT. This gives the protein CASSQGVPRGPLTSSSPLHF. J is TRBJ1-6 and V is TRBV4-2; perhaps TRBD1 as D (6 bases). The CDR3 extends over 20 amino acids. V was trimmed by 1 base and J by 10 bases, leaving 29 bases between them. Germline lookup yields CDR1 LGHNA and CDR2 YNFKEQ.

V usage is TRBV5-1 and J usage is TRBJ2-6; TRBD1 matches at 11 bases. The V gene's germline CDR1 is SGHRS and CDR2 YFSETQ. J was trimmed by 1 base and V by 0 bases; bases with no gene match: 6. CDR3 length equals 19 residues. This CDR3 reads CASSLAGQGVGSGANVLTF. DNA of the CDR3: TGCGCCAGCAGCTTGGCGGGACAGGGGGTAGGGTCTGGGGCCAACGTCCTGACTTTC.

This clone was found once. The chain couples TRBV12-5 to TRBJ2-1; 7 bases line up with TRBD1. V lost 6 bases to trimming and J lost 1 base; unmatched junction nucleotides: 6. Germline V gene lookup returns CDR1 LGHNT and CDR2 FRNRAP. The CDR3 contains 15 residues. CDR3 in DNA: TGTGCTAGTGGAACTACAGGGGTATCCTACAATGAGCAGTTCTTC. Encoded protein: CASGTTGVSYNEQFF.

This clone has more than one count but fewer than ten. The chain carries TRBV6-2 or TRBV6-3 and TRBJ2-2, with D possibly being TRBD1 (6 bases). The V end lost 5 bases, the J end lost 4 bases, and 14 bases lay between the germline ends. There are 15 residues in the CDR3. The germline gives CDR1 MNHEY, CDR2 SVGEGT. DNA of the CDR3: TGTGCCAGCAGTCAGACCAGGGGCGGCACCGGGGAGCTGTTTTTT. Protein product: CASSQTRGGTGELFF.

This chain joins TRBV14 and TRBJ1-1, with a tentative D call TRBD1 (6 bases). With 3 bases removed from V and 7 bases from J, the gap between germline ends came to 18 bases. Germline V gives CDR1 SGHDN, CDR2 FVKESK. This CDR3 has 15 residues. The CDR3 DNA is TGTGCCAGCAGCCATCTCGCAGGGGAGTCCAGTGAAGCTTTCTTT. Encoded protein: CASSHLAGESSEAFF.

The V gene is TRBV6-6, the J gene TRBJ1-2; tentatively, D is TRBD1 (6 bases). The CDR3 runs 14 residues. The germline V gene has CDR1 MNHNY and CDR2 SVGAGI (reference sequence). Deletions cut 2 bases from V and 2 bases from J, with 9 bases between. The CDR3: CASSYGQLNYGYTF. Written as DNA, the CDR3 is TGTGCCAGCAGTTACGGACAGTTAAACTATGGCTACACCTTC.